Described below is a single TCR beta chain sequence and its context. Unique molecular identifiers tagged the TCRbeta library. TCRdb independently ran MiXCR on the PCR reads; one entry per CDR3 protein. Of 200,000 to 250,000 distinct CDR3 sequences listed, approximately 9.5% were seen once; the top ten hold over 5.5%. Germline CDR1 is SGHDT and CDR2 is YYEEEE. This CDR3 spans 17 amino acids. J lost 1 base, V lost 0 bases, and 5 bases had no gene match. This entry is derived from a study of T-cell reconstitution after alpha-beta-depleted transplantation in children. The sequence derives from a human donor who donated a stem cell graft to a child with acute lymphoblastic leukemia. The source was PBMCs from the stem cell graft donor, collected from the stem cell graft. The chain joins TRBV5-6 to TRBJ1-1; 11 bases fit TRBD1. The CDR3 is CASSLARTGGGNTEAFF. The CDR3 DNA sequence: TGTGCCAGCAGCTTGGCAAGGACAGGGGGCGGGAACACTGAAGCTTTCTTT. Based on the CDR3 plus reference TRBV5-6 and TRBJ1-1, the full variable domain is DAGVTQSPTHLIKTRGQQVTLRCSPKSGHDTVSWYQQALGQGPQFIFQYYEEEERQRGNFPDRFSGHQFPNYSSELNVNALLLGDSALYLCASSLARTGGGNTEAFFGQGTRLTVV.